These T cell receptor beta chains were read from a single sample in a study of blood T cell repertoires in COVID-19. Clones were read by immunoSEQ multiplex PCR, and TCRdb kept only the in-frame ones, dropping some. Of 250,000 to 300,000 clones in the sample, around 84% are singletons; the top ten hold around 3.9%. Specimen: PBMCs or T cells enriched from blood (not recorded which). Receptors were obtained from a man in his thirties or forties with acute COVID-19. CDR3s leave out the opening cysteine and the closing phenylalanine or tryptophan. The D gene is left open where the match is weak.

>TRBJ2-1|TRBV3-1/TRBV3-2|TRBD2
ASSQERLAGDFNEQF
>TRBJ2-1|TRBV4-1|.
ASSQDPDYEQF
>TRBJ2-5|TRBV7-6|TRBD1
ASSLPRTGEGETQY
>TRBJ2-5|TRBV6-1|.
ASSDVTGTQETQY
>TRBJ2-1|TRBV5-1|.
ASSLRDNEQF
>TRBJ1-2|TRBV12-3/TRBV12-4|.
ASNKDSPYGYT
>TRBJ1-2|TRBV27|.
ASSLSRASGYT
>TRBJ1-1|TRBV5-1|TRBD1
ASSRSGTEGPEAF
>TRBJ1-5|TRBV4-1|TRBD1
ASSQEGLDRGEQPQH
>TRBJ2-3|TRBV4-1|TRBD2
ASSQPGLAGGSTDTQY
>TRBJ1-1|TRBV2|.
ASREQVQSEAF
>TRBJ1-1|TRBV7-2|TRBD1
ASSYRGQNTEAF
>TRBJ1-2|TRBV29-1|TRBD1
SVITGTGDGYT
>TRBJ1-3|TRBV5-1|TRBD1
ASSLGTEGNTIY
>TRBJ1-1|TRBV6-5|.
ASSSPSGSTEAF
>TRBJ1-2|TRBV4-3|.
ASSQEVTENYGYT
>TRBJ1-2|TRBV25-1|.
ASSDSPSYGYT
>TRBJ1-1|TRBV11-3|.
ASSPAGLTEAF
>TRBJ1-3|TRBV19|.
ASSHNSGNTIY
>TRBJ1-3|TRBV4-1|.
ASSQGDPSRDTIY
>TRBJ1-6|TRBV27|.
ASSYGSLGTLH
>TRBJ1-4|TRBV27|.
ASSLQGIEKLF
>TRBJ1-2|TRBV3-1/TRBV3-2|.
ASSQVGLQVNGYT
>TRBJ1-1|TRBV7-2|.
ASSLGQVNTEAF
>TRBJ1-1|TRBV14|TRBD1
ASSPWTGAMNTEAF
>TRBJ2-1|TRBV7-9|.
ASSPLGSVNEQF
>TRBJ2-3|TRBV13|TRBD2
ASSLGGSAGASDTQY
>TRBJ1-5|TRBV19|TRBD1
ASSMGTGFFQPQH
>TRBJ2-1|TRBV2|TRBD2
ASSLGREVEQF
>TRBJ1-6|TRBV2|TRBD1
ATRDRVNSPLH
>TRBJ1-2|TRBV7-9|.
ASSQGSSRGYT
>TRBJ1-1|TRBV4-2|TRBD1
ASSQDGTGGTEAF
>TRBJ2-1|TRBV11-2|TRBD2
ASSSRGSGSSYNEQF
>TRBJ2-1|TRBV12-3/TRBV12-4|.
ATGGLPHEQF
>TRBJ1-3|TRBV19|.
ASTGNTIY
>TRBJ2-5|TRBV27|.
ASIEKASVSETQY
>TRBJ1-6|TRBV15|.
ATGETFSYNSPLH
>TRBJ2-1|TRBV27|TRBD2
ASNSGTTAYNEQF
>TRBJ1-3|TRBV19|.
ASSGGYGNTIY
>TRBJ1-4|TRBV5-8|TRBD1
ASTRQGQNEKLF
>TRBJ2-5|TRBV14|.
ASSRGPRGGTQY